These 7 T cell receptor beta chains were all obtained from the same sample, sequenced in a study of shared clonotypes between healthy human individuals. The assay was immunoSEQ multiplex PCR, and TCRdb's table has in-frame clones only and misses some. Among around 180,000 clones listed, about 93% were seen once. Sequenced input: naive CD4+ T cells sorted from blood. As to subset: CD45RA+ positively selected. The receptors here all came from a woman aged 25 to 39 in good health.

The rearrangement uses TRBV6-5 and TRBJ2-7, with 12 nucleotides matching TRBD2. The CDR3 consists of 16 residues. Germline-derived CDR1 and CDR2 are MNHEY and SVGAGI. V shed 0 bases and J 5 bases; nucleotides not matched to a gene: 5. In nucleotides, the CDR3 is TGTGCCAGCAGTTACTCCATACTAGCGGGAGGCCACGAGCAGTACTTC. Its translation is CASSYSILAGGHEQYF.

The J gene is TRBJ2-7, the V gene TRBV5-1; 11 bases agree with TRBD2. V lost 0 bases to trimming and J lost 0 bases; unmatched junction nucleotides: 5. In germline, CDR1 is SGHRS, CDR2 YFSETQ. The CDR3 sequence is 17 residues long. The CDR3: CASSLGPSGRNSYEQYF. The DNA for the CDR3 is TGCGCCAGCAGCTTGGGACCTAGCGGGAGGAACTCCTACGAGCAGTACTTC.

The chain is built from TRBV11-2 and TRBJ1-1; D ambiguous. Germline V gene data show CDR1 as SGHAT and CDR2 as FQNNGV. The CDR3 covers 15 residues. V dropped 3 bases and J dropped 1 base, with 12 bases sitting between them. This CDR3 reads CASSFGNTANTEAFF. The CDR3 region has the DNA TGTGCCAGCAGCTTTGGGAATACAGCGAACACTGAAGCTTTCTTT. Together with reference TRBV11-2 and TRBJ1-1, the CDR3 gives the full variable domain: EAGVAQSPRYKIIEKRQSVAFWCNPISGHATLYWYQQILGQGPKLLIQFQNNGVVDDSQLPKDRFSAERLKGVDSTLKIQPAKLEDSAVYLCASSFGNTANTEAFFGQGTRLTVV.

The rearrangement links TRBV25-1 to TRBJ1-3, with D possibly TRBD1 on 5 matching bases. Germline V CDR1 and CDR2: MGHDK, SYGVNS. The CDR3 has 16 residues. The V and J ends lost 4 bases and 0 bases respectively, with 13 bases between them. The CDR3 DNA reads TGTGCCAGCAGTGGGTACAGGCCAAACTCTGGAAACACCATATATTTT. Amino acids: CASSGYRPNSGNTIYF.

The V gene is TRBV10-1, the J gene TRBJ1-2, with no clear D. The CDR3 consists of 13 residues. Germline-derived CDR1 and CDR2 are WNHNN and SYGVQD (reference sequence). The V end lost 2 bases, the J end lost 8 bases, and 12 bases lay between the germline ends. The CDR3 coding sequence is TGCGCCAGCAGTGAGGGGTCGAGTACGGGCTACACCTTC. Its protein product is CASSEGSSTGYTF.

The chain uses TRBV19 and TRBJ2-2; TRBD2 matches 15 bases. J gave up 1 base and V 7 bases, and 4 bases lay outside the gene matches. CDR3 size: 17 residues. From germline, CDR1 is LNHDA and CDR2 SQIVND (reference sequence). The chain's CDR3 is CASIRTSGRENTGELFF. The CDR3 DNA reads TGTGCCAGTATACGGACTAGCGGGAGGGAGAACACCGGGGAGCTGTTTTTT.

The gene calls are TRBV4-2 and TRBJ1-5; no reliable D call. This CDR3 has 16 residues. The ends were cut back, 0 bases at V and 0 bases at J, with 9 bases in the middle. The germline gives CDR1 LGHNA, CDR2 YNFKEQ. The CDR3 loop reads CASSQETSNSNQPQHF. The CDR3, as DNA: TGTGCCAGCAGCCAAGAGACATCTAATAGCAATCAGCCCCAGCATTTT.